The clone carrying this TCR beta chain is a singleton in its sample. The V gene's germline CDR1 is LGHNA and CDR2 YSLEER. The CDR3 has 13 amino acids. V gave up 0 bases and J gave up 14 bases, with 11 bases separating them. Generated by immunoSEQ multiplex PCR, the TCRdb table keeps only in-frame clones and is missing some. The table includes approximately 100,000 clones, approximately 87% detected once. This record belongs to a study of control samples from healthy donors and cancer patients. The chain is built from TRBV4-3 and TRBJ1-6, with D possibly being TRBD1 (5 bases). This receptor was identified in a woman between 35 and 50 years old in good health. Input material: blood. The CDR3 loop reads CASSQDSQGSLHF. The CDR3 region has the DNA TGCGCCAGCAGCCAAGATTCTCAGGGATCCCTCCACTTT.